These T cell receptor beta chains were read from a single sample in a study of blood T cell repertoires in COVID-19. The table came from immunoSEQ multiplex PCR; TCRdb's copy has only in-frame clones and leaves some out. Counted here are 390,000 or so clones, approximately 89% occurring once; the ten biggest clones make up less than 11%. Sequenced material: peripheral blood. The source is a woman in her 30s with COVID-19, enrolled during active disease. Both conserved end residues are part of each CDR3. A D gene is named only where the DNA matches it firmly. Some rows mark clone size as missing; the rest say once, few, many or name a class of expanded clone.

V gene	D gene	J gene	clone size	CDR3 DNA	CDR3 protein
TRBV19	TRBD1	TRBJ1-5	.	TGTGCCAGTAGTATAGTGAGGGACAGGGGAACTCAGCCCCAGCATTTT	CASSIVRDRGTQPQHF
TRBV5-1	.	TRBJ1-4	.	TGCGCCAGCAGCCCCGGAGACGCTAATGAAAAACTGTTTTTT	CASSPGDANEKLFF
TRBV10-3	.	TRBJ2-1	.	TGTGCCATCAGTGAGGGCAGGGGCCCCTACAATGAGCAGTTCTTC	CAISEGRGPYNEQFF
TRBV29-1	.	TRBJ2-2	.	TGCAGCGTTGATCTCTCTTCGGACACCGGGGAGCTGTTTTTT	CSVDLSSDTGELFF
TRBV2	.	TRBJ1-2	.	TGTGCCAGCGCGGGCGGTGGGTACTATGGCTACACCTTC	CASAGGGYYGYTF
TRBV28	.	TRBJ1-1	.	TGTGCCAGCAGCCAAGGGGGAATGGGCACTGAAGCTTTCTTT	CASSQGGMGTEAFF
TRBV5-6	.	TRBJ2-7	.	TGTGCCAGCAGCTCCGGGAGCTACTACGAGCAGTACTTC	CASSSGSYYEQYF
TRBV7-8	TRBD2	TRBJ2-7	.	TGTGCCAGCAAGAGTGGGAGGGCCGGCGACGAGCAGTACTTC	CASKSGRAGDEQYF
TRBV3-1/TRBV3-2	.	TRBJ1-6	.	TGTGCCAGCAGCTCTGACAGGTGGGGAGAGCCCCTCCACTTT	CASSSDRWGEPLHF
TRBV19	TRBD2	TRBJ2-1	.	TGTGCCAGTAGGGCGGGAGGGTTTTACAATGAGCAGTTCTTC	CASRAGGFYNEQFF
TRBV20-1	TRBD2	TRBJ2-7	.	TGCAGTGCTAGTAGGCTAGCGGGAGTCGAGCAGTACTTC	CSASRLAGVEQYF
TRBV16	.	TRBJ2-7	once	TGTGCCAGCAGCCGCAGTTCCTACGAGCAGTACTTC	CASSRSSYEQYF
TRBV2	TRBD1	TRBJ1-5	.	TGTGCCAGCAGCGGACAGGGGGCTTTAAGAAAGCCCCAGCATTTT	CASSGQGALRKPQHF
TRBV5-1	.	TRBJ1-1	once	TGCGCCAGCAGTTTACGAGGGAACACTGAAGCTTTCTTT	CASSLRGNTEAFF
TRBV30	.	TRBJ2-7	.	TGTGCCTGGAGTGTACTCGGGGGTGGCGAGCAGTACTTC	CAWSVLGGGEQYF
TRBV7-9	TRBD2	TRBJ2-7	.	TGTGCCAGCAGCTCCCCATCGAGACTAGCGGGGGCCTACGAGCAGTACTTC	CASSSPSRLAGAYEQYF
TRBV6-2/TRBV6-3	TRBD2	TRBJ2-1	.	TGTGCCAGCAGTATAGCGGGAGGTGTGGATGAGCAGTTCTTC	CASSIAGGVDEQFF
TRBV4-1	.	TRBJ2-2	.	TGCGCCAGCAGCCAAGAAGAGCGGGCAAACACCGGGGAGCTGTTTTTT	CASSQEERANTGELFF
TRBV28	.	TRBJ1-2	.	TGTGCCAGCGGCTTGGCATATGGCTACACCTTC	CASGLAYGYTF
TRBV7-6	TRBD1	TRBJ2-1	.	TGTGCCAGCAGCGGAAGACAGGGGGTGGACAATGAGCAGTTCTTC	CASSGRQGVDNEQFF
TRBV9	.	TRBJ2-7	once	TGTGCCAGCAGCGTAGAAAAACACTCCTACGAGCAGTACTTC	CASSVEKHSYEQYF
TRBV6-2/TRBV6-3	.	TRBJ2-4	.	TGTGCCAGCAGTTACACGGTAAACATTCAGTACTTC	CASSYTVNIQYF